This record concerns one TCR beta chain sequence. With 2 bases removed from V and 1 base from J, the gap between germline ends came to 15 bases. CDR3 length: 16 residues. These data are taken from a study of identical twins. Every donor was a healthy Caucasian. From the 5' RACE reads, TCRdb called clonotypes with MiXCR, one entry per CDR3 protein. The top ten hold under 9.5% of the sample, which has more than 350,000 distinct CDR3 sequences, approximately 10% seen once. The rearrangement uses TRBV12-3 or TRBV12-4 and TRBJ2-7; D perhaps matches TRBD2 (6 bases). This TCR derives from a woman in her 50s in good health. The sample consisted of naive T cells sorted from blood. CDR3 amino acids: CASSLRAGTSSYEQYF. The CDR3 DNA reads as TGTGCCAGCAGTTTAAGGGCGGGGACCAGTTCCTACGAGCAGTACTTC.